A single sample is the source of the 15 T cell receptor beta chains below, sequenced in a study of cytomegalovirus exposure and HLA in healthy donors. The PCR ran on 60 Vbeta and 13 Jbeta primers. The table came from immunoSEQ multiplex PCR; TCRdb's copy has only in-frame clones and leaves some out. The data show around 150,000 clones, just under 80% seen once. What was sequenced was PBMCs. The receptors stem from a man aged 18-30 years in good health and CMV-seropositive.

This clone came up a few times. The CDR3 region has the DNA TGTGCCAGCAGAGGGACAGGGAAAAACATTCAGTACTTC. The encoded protein is CASRGTGKNIQYF. This chain uses TRBV6-1 with TRBJ2-4; 9 positions agree with TRBD1. The V and J ends lost 6 bases and 4 bases, in that order; junction bases with no gene match: 1. The CDR3 has 13 amino acids. Germline V gene sequence: CDR1 MNHNS, CDR2 SASEGT.

DNA of the CDR3: TGTGCCAGCAGCTTGGCCGGAGGGCCGCATCAGCCCCAGCATTTT. It encodes CASSLAGGPHQPQHF. J is TRBJ1-5 and V is TRBV5-5; D call uncertain. V shed 0 bases and J shed 5 bases, with 12 bases lying between them. Germline loops: CDR1 SGHKS, CDR2 YYEKEE (reference sequence). The CDR3 spans 15 residues.

The chain joins TRBV2 to TRBJ1-2, with 7 bases identical to TRBD1. Germline V gene data show CDR1 as SNHLY and CDR2 as FYNNEI. J lost 6 bases, V lost 3 bases, and 7 bases had no gene match. CDR3 length: 14 residues. The CDR3 bases are TGTGCCAGCAGTGATCGGACAGGAAGACATGGCTACACCTTC. This gives the protein CASSDRTGRHGYTF. Complete variable domain (other parts from reference TRBV2 and TRBJ1-2): EPEVTQTPSHQVTQMGQEVILRCVPISNHLYFYWYRQILGQKVEFLVSFYNNEISEKSEIFDDQFSVERPDGSNFTLKIRSTKLEDSAMYFCASSDRTGRHGYTFGSGTRLTVV.

The V and J genes are TRBV27 and TRBJ2-1; D possibly corresponds to TRBD1 (6 bases). V dropped 6 bases and J dropped 14 bases, with 17 bases sitting between them. This CDR3 has 12 amino acids. The V gene's germline CDR1 is MNHEY and CDR2 SMNVEV (reference sequence). Here the CDR3 reads CASSQGQVRKFF. The CDR3 bases are TGTGCCAGCAGCCAGGGGCAGGTCAGGAAGTTCTTC.

This chain links TRBV5-1 with TRBJ2-7; 7 bases fit TRBD1. CDR1 and CDR2 from the germline V gene are SGHRS and YFSETQ. The CDR3 runs to 14 residues. Trimming cost V 3 bases and J 2 bases; bases outside gene matches: 5. This chain's CDR3 is CASSSGQEPYEQYF. The CDR3, as DNA: TGCGCCAGCAGCTCAGGACAGGAGCCCTACGAGCAGTACTTC.

The gene calls are TRBV20-1 and TRBJ1-2; the match to TRBD1 covers 7 bases. Germline CDR1 reads DFQATT; CDR2 reads SNEGSKA (reference sequence). With V trimmed by 3 bases and J by 6 bases, 1 base remained unmatched. The CDR3 spans 11 residues. CDR3 sequence: CSARRGHGYTF. CDR3 coding DNA: TGCAGTGCTAGGAGGGGGCATGGCTACACCTTC.

This chain links TRBV9 with TRBJ2-7, with a possible D match to TRBD1 (5 bases). This CDR3 spans 14 amino acids. Germline V lookup: CDR1 SGDLS, CDR2 YYNGEE. V lost 2 bases and J lost 5, with 14 bases in between. CDR3 in amino acids: CASSVPPTGNEQYF. The DNA for the CDR3 is TGTGCCAGCAGCGTCCCCCCAACAGGCAACGAGCAGTACTTC.

The chain employs TRBV19 and TRBJ1-2; D perhaps matches TRBD1 (5 bases). Deletions cut 2 bases from V and 7 bases from J, with 11 bases between. This CDR3 is built from 13 residues. Per the germline V gene, CDR1 is LNHDA and CDR2 is SQIVND (reference sequence). In nucleotides, the CDR3 is TGTGCCAGTAGTATACGACGGGGGTTTGGCTACACCTTC. Amino acids: CASSIRRGFGYTF.

This clone was recorded once. This chain links TRBV7-9 with TRBJ2-5, with D unclear. The CDR3 is 12 amino acids. Between the trimmed V and J ends, which lost 5 bases and 1 base, there was a span of 5 bases. Germline CDR1 is SEHNR and CDR2 is FQNEAQ (reference sequence). The CDR3: CASSPLQETQYF. For the CDR3, the DNA is TGTGCCAGCAGCCCTCTCCAAGAGACCCAGTACTTC.

The V call is TRBV11-2, the J call TRBJ2-3, with D possibly matching TRBD2 (6 bases). This CDR3 is 16 amino acids long. Germline V gene sequence: CDR1 SGHAT, CDR2 FQNNGV. With 4 bases removed from V and 8 bases from J, the gap between germline ends came to 22 bases. The CDR3 loop is CASSSRAGGVLGTQYF. DNA of the CDR3: TGTGCCAGCAGCTCCCGAGCGGGCGGGGTTTTGGGTACGCAGTATTTT.

This chain joins TRBV4-3 and TRBJ1-4; 11 nucleotides agree with TRBD1. V lost 4 bases, J lost 3 bases, and 7 bases stayed unmatched. CDR3 size: 17 residues. Germline CDR1 and CDR2: LGHNA and YSLEER. The CDR3: CASSPGQGGLSNEKLFF. CDR3 sequence (DNA): TGCGCCAGCAGCCCGGGACAGGGGGGTCTATCTAATGAAAAACTGTTTTTT.

The DNA for the CDR3 is TGTGCCAGCAGTTTATCGACTTTTGGGACAGGCCGGGACGGGGAGCTGTTTTTT. Translation gives CASSLSTFGTGRDGELFF. The rearrangement uses TRBV27 and TRBJ2-2, with TRBD1 matching over 8 bases. The ends lost 0 bases at V and 7 bases at J; junction bases unmatched: 13. The CDR3 is made up of 18 amino acids. Germline V CDR1 and CDR2: MNHEY, SMNVEV (reference sequence).

The chain uses TRBV11-3 and TRBJ2-1, with D perhaps matching TRBD2 (6 bases). Trimming removed 1 base at V and 6 bases at J, with 16 bases between. Looked up from germline, CDR1 is SGHNT and CDR2 is YENEEA. CDR3 size: 16 residues. CDR3 DNA: TGTGCCAGCAGCTTAGTCCTCCGGGAGAGGCCCAATGAGCAGTTCTTC. Translated, it gives CASSLVLRERPNEQFF.

V gene TRBV19 combines with J gene TRBJ2-1; TRBD2 matches at 11 bases. Germline CDR1 is LNHDA and CDR2 is SQIVND (reference sequence). This CDR3 comprises 14 residues. V trimming: 3 bases; J trimming: 7 bases; junction bases outside the gene matches: 2. CDR3 sequence reads: CASSMGLAANEQFF. The DNA of the CDR3 is TGTGCCAGTAGTATGGGACTAGCGGCTAATGAGCAGTTCTTC.

The chain employs TRBV11-2 and TRBJ2-1; 7 bases map to TRBD2. This CDR3 region has 15 residues. Germline-derived CDR1 and CDR2 are SGHAT and FQNNGV. The J segment lost 7 bases and the V segment lost 4 bases, leaving 10 bases of the junction unmatched. DNA for the CDR3: TGTGCCAGCAGCTACGGGCGGGAGTTTGTTAATGAGCAGTTCTTC. This translates into CASSYGREFVNEQFF.